Given below is one TCR beta chain in context. Trimming left V 9 bases short and J 3 bases short, with 6 bases between. Germline lookup yields CDR1 LNHDA and CDR2 SQIVND (reference sequence). The CDR3 has 11 amino acids. Both 60 Vbeta primers and 13 Jbeta primers went into the PCR. Assay used: immunoSEQ multiplex PCR; TCRdb lists only in-frame clones, some missing. The top ten clones hold about 1% of a sample with 130,000 or so clones, roughly four fifths of them seen once. Donors were ostensibly healthy at sampling, although undocumented immune exposures were probable. This entry is derived from a study of cytomegalovirus exposure and HLA in healthy donors.

The sequencing sample was made of PBMCs. The TCR was taken from a woman in her fifties or sixties in good health and CMV-seronegative. J is TRBJ2-1 and V is TRBV19; D is undetermined. The CDR3 region is CASVNYNEQFF. In nucleotides, the CDR3 is TGTGCCAGCGTAAACTACAATGAGCAGTTCTTC.